This TCR beta chain was profiled in a study of T cell changes during pregnancy in multiple sclerosis. The repertoire was sequenced with immunoSEQ multiplex PCR; TCRdb's copy has only in-frame clones and lacks some. The sample includes about 89,000 clones, approximately 94% of them seen just once. The starting material was peripheral blood, obtained in the third trimester of pregnancy. The TCR comes from a female donor with multiple sclerosis, enrolled in a pregnancy study.

The CDR3 DNA reads as TGTGCCAGTAGTTCGCGGCGGGGAACAGATACGCAGTATTTT. Its protein is CASSSRRGTDTQYF. The chain recombines TRBV19 with TRBJ2-3; maybe TRBD2 (6 bases). This CDR3 has 14 residues. The germline V gene has CDR1 LNHDA and CDR2 SQIVND (reference sequence). Trimming shortened V by 5 bases and J by 3 bases, and 12 bases separated the two germline ends.